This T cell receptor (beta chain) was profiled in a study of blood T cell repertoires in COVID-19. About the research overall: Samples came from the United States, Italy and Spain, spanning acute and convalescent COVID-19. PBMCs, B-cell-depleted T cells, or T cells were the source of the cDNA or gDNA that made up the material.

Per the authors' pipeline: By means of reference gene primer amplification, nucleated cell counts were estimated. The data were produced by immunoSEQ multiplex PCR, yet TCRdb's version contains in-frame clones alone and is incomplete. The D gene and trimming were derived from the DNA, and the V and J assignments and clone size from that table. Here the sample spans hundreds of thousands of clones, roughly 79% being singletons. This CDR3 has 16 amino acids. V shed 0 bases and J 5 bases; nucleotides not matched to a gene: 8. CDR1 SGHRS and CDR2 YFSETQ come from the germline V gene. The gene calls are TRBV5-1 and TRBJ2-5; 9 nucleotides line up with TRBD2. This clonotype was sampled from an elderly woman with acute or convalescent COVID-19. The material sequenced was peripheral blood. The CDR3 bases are TGCGCCAGCAGCTTGGCCAGCGGGGGGCCGTGGGAGACCCAGTACTTC. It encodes CASSLASGGPWETQYF.